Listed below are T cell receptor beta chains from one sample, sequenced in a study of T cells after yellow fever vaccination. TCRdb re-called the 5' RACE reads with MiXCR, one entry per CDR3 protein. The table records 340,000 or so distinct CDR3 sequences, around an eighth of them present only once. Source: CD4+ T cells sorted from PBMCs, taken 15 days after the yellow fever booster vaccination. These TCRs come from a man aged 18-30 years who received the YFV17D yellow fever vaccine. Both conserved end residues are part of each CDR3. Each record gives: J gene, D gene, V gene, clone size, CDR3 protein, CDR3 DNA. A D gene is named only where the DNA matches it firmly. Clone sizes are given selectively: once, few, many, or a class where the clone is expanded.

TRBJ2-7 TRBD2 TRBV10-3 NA CAIRGLAGNEQYF TGTGCCATCAGGGGACTAGCGGGGAATGAGCAGTACTTC
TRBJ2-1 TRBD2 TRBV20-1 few CSATRGGGRNEQFF TGCAGTGCTACTCGCGGGGGGGGACGAAATGAGCAGTTCTTC
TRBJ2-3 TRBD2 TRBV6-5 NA CASRETGLGSDTQYF TGTGCCAGCAGGGAGACGGGACTAGGCTCAGATACGCAGTATTTT
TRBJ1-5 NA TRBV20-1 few CSVSGRGNQPQHF TGCAGTGTTTCAGGGAGAGGGAATCAGCCCCAGCATTTT
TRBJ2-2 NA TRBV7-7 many CASSLAQFTGELFF TGTGCCAGCAGCTTAGCACAGTTCACCGGGGAGCTGTTTTTT
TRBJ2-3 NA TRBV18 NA CASSPPGLSAPDTQYF TGTGCCAGCTCACCACCGGGACTCTCCGCTCCAGATACGCAGTATTTT
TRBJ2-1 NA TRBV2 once CASSEEAFTEQFF TGTGCCAGCAGTGAAGAGGCTTTTACTGAGCAGTTCTTC
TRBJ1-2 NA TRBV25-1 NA CASSYRQGYGYTF TGTGCCAGCAGTTACAGGCAGGGTTATGGCTACACCTTC
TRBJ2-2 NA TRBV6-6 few CASSYSSDGAGELFF TGTGCCAGCAGTTACTCCTCGGACGGGGCCGGGGAGCTGTTTTTT
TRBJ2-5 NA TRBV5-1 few CASSLELGRKTQYF TGCGCCAGCAGCTTGGAACTAGGGCGGAAGACCCAGTACTTC
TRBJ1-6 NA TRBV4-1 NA CASSQAGQIYNSPLHF TGCGCCAGCAGCCAAGCGGGACAAATTTATAATTCACCCCTCCACTTT
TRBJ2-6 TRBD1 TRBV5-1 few CASSPGQGWSGANVLTF TGCGCCAGCAGCCCGGGACAGGGGTGGTCTGGGGCCAACGTCCTGACTTTC
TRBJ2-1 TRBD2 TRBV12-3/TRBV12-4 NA CASRGLAGASYNEQFF TGTGCCAGCAGGGGACTAGCGGGGGCCTCCTACAATGAGCAGTTCTTC
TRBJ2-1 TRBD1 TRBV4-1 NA CASSQDPGQGGNEQFF TGCGCCAGCAGCCAAGATCCCGGACAGGGAGGAAATGAGCAGTTCTTC
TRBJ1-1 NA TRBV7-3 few CAILTEAFF TGTGCCATTCTCACTGAAGCTTTCTTT
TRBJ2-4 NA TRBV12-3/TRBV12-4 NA CASSGVSAENIQYF TGTGCCAGCAGCGGGGTGTCGGCTGAAAACATTCAGTACTTC
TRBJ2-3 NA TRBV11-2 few CASSSWTITDTQYF TGTGCCAGCAGCTCCTGGACTATAACAGATACGCAGTATTTT
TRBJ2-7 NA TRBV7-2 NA CASSAGLLSSYEQYF TGTGCCAGCAGCGCGGGACTCCTGAGCTCCTACGAGCAGTACTTC
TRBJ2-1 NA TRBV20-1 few CSARSYRGAGASNEQFF TGCAGTGCTAGGTCCTATCGGGGGGCGGGGGCCTCCAATGAGCAGTTCTTC
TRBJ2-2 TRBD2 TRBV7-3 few CASSLRASGDHTGELFF TGTGCCAGCAGCTTAAGGGCTAGCGGGGACCACACCGGGGAGCTGTTTTTT
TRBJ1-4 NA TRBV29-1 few CSVEDSARGGEKLFF TGCAGCGTTGAAGACTCCGCGAGGGGAGGTGAAAAACTGTTTTTT
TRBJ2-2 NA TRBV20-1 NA CSVGVYTGELFF TGCAGTGTTGGGGTATACACCGGGGAGCTGTTTTTT
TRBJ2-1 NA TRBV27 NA CASSPDRPISFDNEQFF TGTGCCAGCAGCCCCGACAGGCCTATATCTTTTGACAATGAGCAGTTCTTC
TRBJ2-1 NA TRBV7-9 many CASSSYSTEQFF TGTGCCAGCAGCTCCTATTCGACTGAGCAGTTCTTC
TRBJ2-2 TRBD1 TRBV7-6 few CASSFLTGDLGTGELFF TGTGCCAGCAGCTTTCTCACAGGGGATTTAGGGACCGGGGAGCTGTTTTTT
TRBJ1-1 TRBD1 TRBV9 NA CASSVRGQLFPNTEAFF TGTGCCAGCAGCGTTAGGGGGCAGCTCTTCCCGAACACTGAAGCTTTCTTT
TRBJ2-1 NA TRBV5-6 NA CASSLDQEQFF TGTGCCAGCAGCTTGGATCAGGAGCAGTTCTTC
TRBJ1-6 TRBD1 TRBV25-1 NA CASSGDSFNSPLHF TGTGCCAGCAGTGGGGACAGCTTCAATTCACCCCTCCACTTT
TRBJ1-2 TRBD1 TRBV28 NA CASGRQGLFYGYTF TGTGCCAGCGGGAGACAGGGACTCTTCTATGGCTACACCTTC
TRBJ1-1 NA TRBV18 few CASSPSREAFF TGTGCCAGCTCACCGTCGCGGGAAGCTTTCTTT
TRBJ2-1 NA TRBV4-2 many CASSRTGEYNEQFF TGTGCCAGCAGCCGAACCGGGGAATACAATGAGCAGTTCTTC
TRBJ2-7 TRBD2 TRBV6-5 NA CASSYSLGGGTYEQYF TGTGCCAGCAGTTACAGTCTGGGGGGGGGTACCTACGAGCAGTACTTC
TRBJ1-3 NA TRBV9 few CASAPGRSGNTIYF TGTGCCAGCGCTCCGGGGAGGTCTGGAAACACCATATATTTT
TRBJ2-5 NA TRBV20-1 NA CSAQGGNQETQYF TGCAGTGCTCAGGGCGGGAACCAAGAGACCCAGTACTTC
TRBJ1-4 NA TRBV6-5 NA CATTSAITATNEKLFF TGTGCCACTACCAGTGCGATCACAGCGACTAATGAAAAACTGTTTTTT
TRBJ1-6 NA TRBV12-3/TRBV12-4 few CASRPQTRGLSYNSPLHF TGTGCCAGCAGACCTCAAACCAGGGGCTTGAGTTATAATTCACCCCTCCACTTT
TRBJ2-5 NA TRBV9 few CASSVTTGTQYF TGTGCCAGCAGCGTAACGACAGGGACCCAGTACTTC
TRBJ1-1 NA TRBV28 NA CASSLGAGQSEAFF TGTGCCAGCAGTTTAGGTGCGGGGCAGTCCGAGGCTTTCTTT
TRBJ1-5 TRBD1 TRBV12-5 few CASGLGTGVIDQPQHF TGTGCTAGTGGTTTGGGCACAGGGGTAATAGATCAGCCCCAGCATTTT
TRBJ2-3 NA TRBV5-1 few CASSLGGALTDTQYF TGCGCCAGCAGCTTGGGGGGGGCCCTCACAGATACGCAGTATTTT
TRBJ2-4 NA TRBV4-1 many CASSQDLLAKNIQYF TGCGCCAGCAGCCAAGATCTGCTAGCCAAAAACATTCAGTACTTC
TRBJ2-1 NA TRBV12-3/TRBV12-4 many CASSRHGVGRLGQFF TGTGCCAGCAGCCGCCACGGTGTGGGCCGTCTCGGGCAGTTCTTC
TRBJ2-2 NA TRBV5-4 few CASSLLGIDGELFF TGTGCCAGCAGCTTGCTGGGTATAGACGGGGAGCTGTTTTTT
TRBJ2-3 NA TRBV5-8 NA CASSLWRGTDTQYF TGTGCCAGCAGCTTGTGGCGGGGCACAGATACGCAGTATTTT
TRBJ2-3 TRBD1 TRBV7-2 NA CASSSTGTGLTQYF TGTGCCAGCAGCTCTACCGGGACAGGGTTGACGCAGTATTTT
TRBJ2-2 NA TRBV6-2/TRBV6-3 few CASSLGGGELFF TGTGCCAGCAGTTTGGGCGGCGGGGAGCTGTTTTTT
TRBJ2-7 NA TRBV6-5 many CASSSPYYEQYF TGTGCCAGCAGTTCACCCTACTACGAGCAGTACTTC
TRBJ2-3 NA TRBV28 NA CASTLLLATDTQYF TGTGCCAGCACCCTATTACTAGCAACAGATACGCAGTATTTT
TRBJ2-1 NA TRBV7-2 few CASSRVADVYNEQFF TGTGCCAGCAGCCGCGTGGCGGACGTTTACAATGAGCAGTTCTTC